The rows below give T cell receptor beta chains drawn from one sample of a study of control samples from healthy donors and cancer patients. The repertoire was sequenced with immunoSEQ multiplex PCR; TCRdb's copy has only in-frame clones and lacks some. The sample carries about 220,000 clones, about 95% recorded once. Sample: blood. These TCRs come from a man aged 50-60 years in good health. Each CDR3 is given with its conserved first and last residue. The D gene is left open where the match is weak. Size tells how often a clone was seen (once, few, many) or the class of an expanded clone, and some rows leave it out.

- TRBJ1-5 TRBD1 TRBV11-3 CASSSRDRVHSNQPQHF TGTGCCAGCAGCTCCCGGGACAGAGTTCATAGCAATCAGCCCCAGCATTTT
- TRBJ1-6 - TRBV2 CASHEGNSPLHF TGTGCCAGCCACGAGGGTAATTCACCCCTCCACTTT
- TRBJ2-3 TRBD2 TRBV28 CASSFIPNSGGHSTDTQYF TGTGCCAGCAGTTTTATTCCCAATAGCGGGGGTCATAGCACAGATACGCAGTATTTT
- TRBJ1-1 - TRBV5-1 CASSFAGSTEAFF TGCGCCAGCAGCTTTGCTGGCTCCACTGAAGCTTTCTTT
- TRBJ1-4 - TRBV5-6 CASSSPGTMEEKLFF TGTGCCAGCAGTTCGCCCGGGACAATGGAGGAAAAACTGTTTTTT
- TRBJ1-1 - TRBV28 CASSLHAGMNTEAFF TGTGCCAGCAGTTTACACGCGGGAATGAACACTGAAGCTTTCTTT
- TRBJ1-1 - TRBV10-1 CASSALGGTTEAFF TGCGCCAGCAGTGCCTTAGGGGGAACCACTGAAGCTTTCTTT
- TRBJ1-1 - TRBV4-3 CASSSRAISDTEAFF TGCGCCAGCAGCTCCCGCGCCATCTCGGACACTGAAGCTTTCTTT
- TRBJ2-1 - TRBV9 CASSHGGLYNEQFF TGTGCCAGCAGCCACGGGGGGCTATACAATGAGCAGTTCTTC
few TRBJ1-3 TRBD1 TRBV11-2 CASSPGQGAPGNTIYF TGTGCCAGCAGCCCCGGACAGGGGGCTCCTGGAAACACCATATATTTT
- TRBJ1-3 - TRBV28 CASRPWGGPLSGDSGNTIYF TGTGCCAGCAGGCCATGGGGGGGTCCCCTCTCTGGGGACTCTGGAAACACCATATATTTT
once TRBJ2-1 - TRBV5-1 CASSLAGPYNEQFF TGCGCCAGCAGTCTGGCTGGCCCATACAATGAGCAGTTCTTC
few TRBJ2-5 - TRBV5-1 CASSYARDGGNLGGETQYF TGCGCCAGCAGCTATGCCCGGGACGGCGGCAACTTGGGGGGAGAGACCCAGTACTTC
- TRBJ1-3 - TRBV7-8 CASSLVWGNGNTIYF TGTGCCAGCAGCTTAGTCTGGGGAAACGGAAACACCATATATTTT
- TRBJ1-6 - TRBV6-4 CASSAARGRSPLHF TGTGCCAGCAGTGCCGCCAGGGGAAGGTCACCCCTCCACTTT
- TRBJ2-2 - TRBV11-2 CASSLFAGASNTGELFF TGTGCCAGCAGCTTATTCGCGGGGGCCTCTAACACCGGGGAGCTGTTTTTT
- TRBJ2-5 - TRBV3-1/TRBV3-2 CASSQDQARQETQYF TGTGCCAGCAGCCAAGATCAGGCGAGACAAGAGACCCAGTACTTC
- TRBJ2-2 TRBD2 TRBV11-3 CASSAGLGDTGELFF TGTGCCAGCAGCGCGGGACTAGGAGACACCGGGGAGCTGTTTTTT
- TRBJ1-2 - TRBV6-5 CASSYSDTYGYTF TGTGCCAGCAGTTACTCAGATACCTATGGCTACACCTTC
- TRBJ1-4 TRBD1 TRBV28 CASTPGQGYEKLFF TGTGCCAGCACCCCGGGACAGGGTTATGAAAAACTGTTTTTT
- TRBJ2-5 TRBD1 TRBV3-1/TRBV3-2 CASTLLGVGGETQYF TGTGCCAGCACCCTTCTGGGGGTAGGGGGCGAGACCCAGTACTTC
- TRBJ2-1 TRBD1 TRBV19 CASSIWDSSSYNEQFF TGTGCCAGTAGTATCTGGGACAGCAGCTCCTACAATGAGCAGTTCTTC
- TRBJ1-2 TRBD1 TRBV3-1/TRBV3-2 CASSPRGDSGYTF TGTGCCAGCAGTCCCAGAGGGGACAGTGGCTACACCTTC
- TRBJ2-3 TRBD2 TRBV10-3 CAISFPLAGGRDTQYF TGTGCCATCAGTTTCCCCTTAGCGGGGGGGCGGGATACGCAGTATTTT
- TRBJ1-2 TRBD1 TRBV28 CASSSGTGVYGYTF TGTGCCAGCAGCTCCGGGACAGGGGTCTATGGCTACACCTTC
- TRBJ2-1 TRBD1 TRBV19 CASSQGGRYNEQFF TGTGCCAGTAGCCAAGGGGGCCGCTACAATGAGCAGTTCTTC
- TRBJ2-3 - TRBV29-1 CSVEYGKADTQYF TGCAGCGTTGAGTACGGCAAGGCGGATACGCAGTATTTT
- TRBJ1-5 - TRBV6-2/TRBV6-3 CASSFRTERQPQHF TGTGCCAGCAGTTTCCGGACAGAACGGCAGCCCCAGCATTTT
- TRBJ1-5 - TRBV4-2 CASSQAGSGPQHF TGTGCCAGCAGCCAAGCGGGAAGTGGGCCCCAGCATTTT
- TRBJ2-7 - TRBV6-2/TRBV6-3 CASSWRGGENEQYF TGTGCCAGCAGCTGGCGGGGCGGGGAGAACGAGCAGTACTTC
- TRBJ2-5 TRBD1 TRBV7-9 CASSLRQGIQETQYF TGTGCCAGCAGCTTACGACAGGGGATTCAAGAGACCCAGTACTTC